This T cell receptor (beta chain) was profiled in a study of blood T cell repertoires in COVID-19. Background on the study: COVID-19 samples, acute and convalescent, were from the United States, Italy and Spain. T cells, B-cell-depleted T cells, or PBMCs supplied cDNA or gDNA.

CDR1 and CDR2 (germline): SGDLS, YYNGEE. The CDR3 is made up of 15 amino acids. V shed 3 bases, J shed 4 bases, and the junction held 4 bases outside the gene matches. Under the authors' procedure: Reference gene primer amplification yielded estimated nucleated cell counts. Assay: immunoSEQ multiplex PCR; the TCRdb copy retains only in-frame clones and omits some. That table supplies the V and J calls and clone size; D and trimming were determined from the DNA. The data contain about 150,000 clones, roughly 80% of them singletons. Sequenced material: peripheral blood. V and J are TRBV9 and TRBJ1-6; TRBD1 agrees at 7 bases. The receptor's source is an elderly man with acute or convalescent COVID-19. The DNA for the CDR3 is TGTGCCAGCAGCGCTACAGGGGTTTATAATTCACCCCTCCACTTT. As protein: CASSATGVYNSPLHF.